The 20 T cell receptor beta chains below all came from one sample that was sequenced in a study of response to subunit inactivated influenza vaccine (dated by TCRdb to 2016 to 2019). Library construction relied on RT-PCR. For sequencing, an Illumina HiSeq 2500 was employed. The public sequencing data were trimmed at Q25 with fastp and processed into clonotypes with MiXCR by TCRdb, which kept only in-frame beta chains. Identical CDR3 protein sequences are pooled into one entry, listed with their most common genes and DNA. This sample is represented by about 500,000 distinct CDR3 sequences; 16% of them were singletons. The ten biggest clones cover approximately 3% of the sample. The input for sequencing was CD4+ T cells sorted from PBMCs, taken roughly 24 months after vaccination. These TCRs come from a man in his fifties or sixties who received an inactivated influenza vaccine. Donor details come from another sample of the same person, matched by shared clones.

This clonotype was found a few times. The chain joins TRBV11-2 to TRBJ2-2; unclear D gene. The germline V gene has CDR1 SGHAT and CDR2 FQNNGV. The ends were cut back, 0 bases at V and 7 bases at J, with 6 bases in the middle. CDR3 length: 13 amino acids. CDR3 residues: CASSLEGIGELFF. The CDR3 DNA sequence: TGTGCCAGCAGCTTAGAGGGTATCGGGGAGCTGTTTTTT.

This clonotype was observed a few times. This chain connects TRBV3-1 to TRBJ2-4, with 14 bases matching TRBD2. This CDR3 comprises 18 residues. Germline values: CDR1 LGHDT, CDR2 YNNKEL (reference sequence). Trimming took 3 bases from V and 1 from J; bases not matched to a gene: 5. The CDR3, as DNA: TGTGCCAGCAGCCACGGACTAGCGGGGGGTACGGCCAAAAACATTCAGTACTTC. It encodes CASSHGLAGGTAKNIQYF.

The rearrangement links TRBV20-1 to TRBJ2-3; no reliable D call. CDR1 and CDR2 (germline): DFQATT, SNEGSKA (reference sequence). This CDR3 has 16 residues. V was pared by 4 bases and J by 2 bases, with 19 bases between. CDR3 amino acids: CSATPRRLRFTDTQYF. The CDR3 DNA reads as TGCAGTGCTACGCCCCGGCGTCTGAGGTTCACAGATACGCAGTATTTT.

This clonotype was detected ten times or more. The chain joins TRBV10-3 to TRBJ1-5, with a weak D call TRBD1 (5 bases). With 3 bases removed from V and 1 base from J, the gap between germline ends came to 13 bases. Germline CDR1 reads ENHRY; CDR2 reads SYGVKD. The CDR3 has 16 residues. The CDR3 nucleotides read TGTGCCATCAGTGAAGCAGGGAGTCAGAGCAATCAGCCCCAGCATTTT. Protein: CAISEAGSQSNQPQHF.

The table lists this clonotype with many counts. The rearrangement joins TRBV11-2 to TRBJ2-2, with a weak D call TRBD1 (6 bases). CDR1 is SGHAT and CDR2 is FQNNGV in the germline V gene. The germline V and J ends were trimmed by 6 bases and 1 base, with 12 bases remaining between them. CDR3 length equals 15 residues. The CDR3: CASRLGAMNTGELFF. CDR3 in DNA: TGTGCCAGCAGGCTGGGGGCAATGAACACCGGGGAGCTGTTTTTT.

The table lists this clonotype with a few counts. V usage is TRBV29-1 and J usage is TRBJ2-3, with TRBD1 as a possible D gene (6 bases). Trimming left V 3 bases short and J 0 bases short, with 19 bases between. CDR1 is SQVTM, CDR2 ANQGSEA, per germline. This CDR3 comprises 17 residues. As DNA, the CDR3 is TGCAGCGTTGAGGCGCGGGCAGGGGATTCTAGCACAGATACGCAGTATTTT. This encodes CSVEARAGDSSTDTQYF.

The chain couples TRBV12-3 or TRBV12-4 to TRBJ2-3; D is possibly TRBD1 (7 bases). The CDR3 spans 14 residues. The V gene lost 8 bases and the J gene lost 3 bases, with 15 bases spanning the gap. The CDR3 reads CASHQGGPTDTQYF. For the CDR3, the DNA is TGTGCCAGCCATCAGGGGGGACCTACAGATACGCAGTATTTT.

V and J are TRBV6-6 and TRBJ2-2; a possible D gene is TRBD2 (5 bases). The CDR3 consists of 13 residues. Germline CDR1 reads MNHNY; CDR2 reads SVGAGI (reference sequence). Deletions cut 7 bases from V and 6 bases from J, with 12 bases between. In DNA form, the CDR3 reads TGTGCCAGCACTCCACCGGGGTCCGGGGAGCTGTTTTTT. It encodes CASTPPGSGELFF.

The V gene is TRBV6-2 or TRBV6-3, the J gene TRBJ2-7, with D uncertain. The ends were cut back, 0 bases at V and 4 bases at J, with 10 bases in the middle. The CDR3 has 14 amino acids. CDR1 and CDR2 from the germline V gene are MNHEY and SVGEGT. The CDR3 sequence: CASSYSEVQYEQYF. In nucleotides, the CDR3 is TGTGCCAGCAGTTACTCGGAAGTCCAATACGAGCAGTACTTC.

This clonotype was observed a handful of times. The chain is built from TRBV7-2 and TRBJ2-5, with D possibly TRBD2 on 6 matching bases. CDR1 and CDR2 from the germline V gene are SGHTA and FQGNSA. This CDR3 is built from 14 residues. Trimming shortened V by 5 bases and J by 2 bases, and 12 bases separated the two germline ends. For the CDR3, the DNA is TGTGCCAGCAGCCTTGCGCGGGAACAAGAGACCCAGTACTTC. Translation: CASSLAREQETQYF. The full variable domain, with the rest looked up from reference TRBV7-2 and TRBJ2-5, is GAGVSQSPSNKVTEKGKDVELRCDPISGHTALYWYRQSLGQGLEFLIYFQGNSAPDKSGLPSDRFSAERTGGSVSTLTIQRTQQEDSAVYLCASSLAREQETQYFGPGTRLLVL.

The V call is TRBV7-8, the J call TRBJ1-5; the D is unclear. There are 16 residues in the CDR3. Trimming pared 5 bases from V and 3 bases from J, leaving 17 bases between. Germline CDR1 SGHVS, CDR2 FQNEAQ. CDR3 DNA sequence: TGTGCCAGCAGCCTGGACCGGCCGAGTAACAATCAGCCCCAGCATTTT. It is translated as CASSLDRPSNNQPQHF.

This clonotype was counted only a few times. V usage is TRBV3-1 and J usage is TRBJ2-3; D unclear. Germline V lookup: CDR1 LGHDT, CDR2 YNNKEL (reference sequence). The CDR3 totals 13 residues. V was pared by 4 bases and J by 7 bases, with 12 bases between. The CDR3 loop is CASSPLGQNTQYF. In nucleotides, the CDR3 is TGTGCCAGCAGCCCGCTTGGGCAGAATACGCAGTATTTT.

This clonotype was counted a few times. CDR3 DNA: TGCGCCAGCAGCTTGGTCGCGGGGGTAACCTCCTACGAGCAGTACTTC. Its protein product is CASSLVAGVTSYEQYF. V usage is TRBV5-1 and J usage is TRBJ2-7; 7 nucleotides agree with TRBD2. Germline-derived CDR1 and CDR2 are SGHRS and YFSETQ. CDR3 length equals 16 residues. Losses at the gene ends were 0 bases for V and 0 bases for J; bases not matched to a gene: 6.

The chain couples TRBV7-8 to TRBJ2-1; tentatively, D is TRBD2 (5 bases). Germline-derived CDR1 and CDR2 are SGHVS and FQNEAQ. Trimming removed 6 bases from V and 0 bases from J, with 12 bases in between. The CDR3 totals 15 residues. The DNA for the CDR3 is TGTGCCAGCAGAAAAGCGGTGAGCTCCTACAATGAGCAGTTCTTC. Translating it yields CASRKAVSSYNEQFF.

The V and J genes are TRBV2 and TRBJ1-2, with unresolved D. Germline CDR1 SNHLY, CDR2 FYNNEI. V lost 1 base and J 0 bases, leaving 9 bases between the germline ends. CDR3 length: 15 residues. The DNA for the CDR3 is TGTGCCAGCAGTGAAGTTCCAGCCACTAACTATGGCTACACCTTC. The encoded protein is CASSEVPATNYGYTF.

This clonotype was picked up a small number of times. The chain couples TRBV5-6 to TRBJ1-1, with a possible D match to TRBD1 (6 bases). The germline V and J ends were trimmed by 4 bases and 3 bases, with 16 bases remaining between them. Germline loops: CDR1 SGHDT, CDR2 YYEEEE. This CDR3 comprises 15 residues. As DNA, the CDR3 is TGTGCCAGCAGCCGACAGGCCTTAGCGGACACTGAAGCTTTCTTT. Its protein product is CASSRQALADTEAFF.

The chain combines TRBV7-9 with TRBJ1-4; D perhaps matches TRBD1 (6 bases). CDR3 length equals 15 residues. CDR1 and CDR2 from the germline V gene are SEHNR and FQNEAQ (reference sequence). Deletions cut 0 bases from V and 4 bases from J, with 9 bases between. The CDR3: CASSLATGFNEKLFF. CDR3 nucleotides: TGTGCCAGCAGCTTAGCGACAGGATTTAATGAAAAACTGTTTTTT.

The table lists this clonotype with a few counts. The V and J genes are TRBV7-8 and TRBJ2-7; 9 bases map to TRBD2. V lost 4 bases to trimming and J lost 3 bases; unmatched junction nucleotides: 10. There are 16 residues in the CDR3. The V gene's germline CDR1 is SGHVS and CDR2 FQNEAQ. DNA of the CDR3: TGTGCCAGCAGCTACAATAGCGGGGGAAGAATCTACGAGCAGTACTTC. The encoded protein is CASSYNSGGRIYEQYF.

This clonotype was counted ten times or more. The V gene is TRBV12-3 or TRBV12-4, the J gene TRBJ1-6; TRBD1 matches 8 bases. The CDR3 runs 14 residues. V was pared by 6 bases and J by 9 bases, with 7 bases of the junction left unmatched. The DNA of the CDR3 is TGTGCCAGCAGGCAGGGGGCTGTGGGTTCACCCCTCCACTTT. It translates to CASRQGAVGSPLHF.

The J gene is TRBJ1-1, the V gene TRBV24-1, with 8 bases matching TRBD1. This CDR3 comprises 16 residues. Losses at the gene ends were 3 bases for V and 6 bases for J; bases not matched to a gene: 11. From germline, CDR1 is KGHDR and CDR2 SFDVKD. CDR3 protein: CATSDARSGGAAEAFF. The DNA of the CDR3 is TGTGCCACCAGTGATGCGAGGTCAGGGGGCGCGGCTGAAGCTTTCTTT.